This TCR beta chain was documented in a study of blood T cell repertoires in COVID-19. As for the study in general: Spain, Italy and the United States supplied samples that represented acute and convalescent COVID-19. In each case, the material was cDNA or gDNA derived from T cells, B-cell-depleted T cells, or PBMCs.

How the authors handled the data: Amplification from reference gene primers served as the basis for estimated nucleated cell counts. TCRdb's copy holds only in-frame clones and misses some; the assay was immunoSEQ multiplex PCR. The V and J calls and clone size are taken from that table; D and trimming were inferred from the DNA. The profile shows around 220,000 clones, 65% to 90% of them singletons. This CDR3 contains 12 residues. The V gene's germline CDR1 is SGHRS and CDR2 YFSETQ. Germline trimming cut 0 bases from V and 15 bases from J; bases unmatched to any gene: 3. Sequencing was performed on peripheral blood. This clonotype originated in a woman older than 75 with active or convalescent COVID-19. The genes are TRBV5-1 and TRBJ1-6, with TRBD1 matching over 7 bases. CDR3 residues: CASSLGTGSLHF. CDR3 sequence (DNA): TGCGCCAGCAGCTTGGGGACAGGCAGCCTCCACTTT.